This record concerns one T cell receptor beta chain sequence. Its antigen remains unknown. The template-switching step introduced UMIs that carried a 6-nucleotide sample barcode. One entry per CDR3 protein, without DNA, is what TCRdb gives after re-calling the 5' RACE reads. This sample's table has approximately 140,000 distinct CDR3 sequences. Investigators extracted total RNA from whole blood and did not sort T cells. The source of the sample is a study of monozygotic twins with inflammatory bowel disease. Points from the study as a whole: Repertoire similarity did not separate concordant from discordant twins, possibly from limited power. IBD patients had lower TCRbeta diversity (inverse Simpson) than healthy co-twins.

The CDR3 has 11 residues. Germline loops: CDR1 SEHNR, CDR2 FQNEAQ (reference sequence). The source of this sequence is a human donor with ulcerative colitis or Crohn's disease, or a healthy co-twin of an affected twin (not recorded which). The sequenced sample consisted of blood. The chain employs TRBV7-9 and TRBJ1-2; TCRdb returns TRBD1, unconfirmable since there is no DNA. The CDR3 sequence: CASSLDRVVTF.